Included here is one T cell receptor beta chain sequence, with context. Its antigen is still unknown. The table came from immunoSEQ multiplex PCR; TCRdb's copy has only in-frame clones and leaves some out. The table shows 50,000 to 80,000 clones, with about 83% occurring only once. The sample comes from a study of OX40 agonist ivuxolimab in advanced cancers. Study-wide findings and caveats: The expanded peripheral T cells' antigen specificity was not determined.

Autoimmune disease history or systemic immunosuppression led to patients being barred. Germline CDR1 and CDR2: SNHLY and FYNNEI. CDR3 size: 10 residues. V was shortened by 8 bases and J by 3 bases, with 5 bases between the two germline ends. This clonotype originated in an adult with an advanced solid tumor such as melanoma, head and neck, liver or kidney cancer. The material was CD4+ or CD8+ T cells sorted from blood, obtained in a trial of the OX40 agonist ivuxolimab. The chain combines TRBV2 with TRBJ2-7; D uncertain. CDR3 region: CASGDYEQYF. CDR3 nucleotide sequence: TGTGCCAGCGGAGACTACGAGCAGTACTTC.